A single sample gave rise to the 18 T cell receptor beta chains below, sequenced in a study of Tregs in tolerant kidney transplant recipients. Repertoires were generated with immunoSEQ multiplex PCR, while TCRdb's copy carries only in-frame clones and drops some. The sample data list about 48,000 clones. Sequenced material: CD4+ T cells from blood, taken before the transplant. The receptors were gathered from a human donor who received a combined kidney and bone marrow transplant.

As regards this clone: The read falls 3 residues short of the CDR3 end, and the missing part is taken from the germline J gene. The gene calls are TRBV11-2 and TRBJ2-1, with 10 bases fitting TRBD2. With V trimmed by 5 bases and J by 4 bases, 5 bases remained unmatched. CDR1 is SGHAT, CDR2 FQNNGV, per germline. CDR3 length equals 15 residues. The DNA read from the CDR3 is TGTGCCAGCAGCCCGACTAGCGGGTGGTACAATGAG. Translating gives CASSPTSGWYNE. The complete CDR3 sequence is CASSPTSGWYNEQFF.

For this clone: Coverage ceases 3 residues before the CDR3 finishes, and the germline J gene fills in the end. J is TRBJ2-5 and V is TRBV5-1, with D perhaps TRBD2 (5 bases). This CDR3 contains 14 residues. V was cut by 4 bases and J by 4 bases, with 14 bases left in between. Per germline, CDR1 SGHRS and CDR2 YFSETQ. The sequenced CDR3 bases are TGCGCCAGCAGCATACCCACTGAGGGAGAGACC. This codes for CASSIPTEGET. The full CDR3 protein is CASSIPTEGETQYF.

Worth noting for this clone: The read finishes 3 residues shy of the CDR3 end, and the germline J gene is used to complete it. The chain couples TRBV11-2 to TRBJ2-7; D perhaps matches TRBD2 (6 bases). CDR3 length: 15 residues. V was shortened by 5 bases and J by 4 bases, with 18 bases between the two germline ends. Looked up from germline, CDR1 is SGHAT and CDR2 is FQNNGV. CDR3 DNA, as far as it was read: TGTGCCAGCAGCCCACTGACGGGGGTACCATACGAG. Its protein product is CASSPLTGVPYE. The full-length CDR3 reads as CASSPLTGVPYEQYF.

About this clone: The read is 3 residues too short to cover the CDR3 end, so that end is filled in from the germline J gene. This sequence joins TRBV10-3 and TRBJ2-6; 10 nucleotides align to TRBD1. Germline V gene lookup returns CDR1 ENHRY and CDR2 SYGVKD. Germline trimming cut 4 bases from V and 0 bases from J; bases unmatched to any gene: 9. The CDR3 is 19 amino acids. The CDR3 spells CAISAGTGVDYSGANVLTF. The part of the CDR3 DNA that was read is TGTGCCATCAGTGCCGGGACAGGGGTGGATTACTCTGGGGCCAACGTC.

CDR3 loop: CASSLGAANTYEQYF. CDR3 DNA, as far as it was read: TGTGCCAGCAGCTTAGGGGCAGCAAATACCTACGAG. The genes are TRBV7-2 and TRBJ2-7; D unclear. The read ends 3 residues before the CDR3 terminus; that terminus is restored from the germline J gene. The CDR3 length is 15 residues. The germline CDR1 and CDR2 sequences are SGHTA and FQGNSA. V gave up 1 base and J gave up 2 bases, with 12 bases separating them.

Notes on this clone: The read ends 3 residues shy of where the CDR3 ends; the end is completed using the germline J gene. The gene calls are TRBV7-3 and TRBJ2-1, with 11 positions matching TRBD2. Unmatched junction bases numbered 2, after V lost 3 bases and J lost 4 bases. The germline V gene has CDR1 SGHTA and CDR2 FQGTGA. The CDR3 runs to 15 residues. The CDR3 bases that were read are TGTGCCAGCAGCTTGGGACTAGCGGCGTACAATGAG. Translation: CASSLGLAAYNE. The full CDR3 protein is CASSLGLAAYNEQFF.

A word on this clone: Read data end 3 residues before the CDR3 end; the end is taken from the germline J gene. This chain connects TRBV5-1 to TRBJ2-1; D perhaps matches TRBD1 (6 bases). Trimming cost V 0 bases and J 2 bases, with 9 bases left between them. Germline V gives CDR1 SGHRS, CDR2 YFSETQ. CDR3 length: 15 amino acids. The sequenced CDR3 bases are TGCGCCAGCAGCTTGGTGGCAGGGGCCTACAATGAG. Its translation: CASSLVAGAYNE. The full CDR3 reads CASSLVAGAYNEQFF.

About this clone itself: Sequencing ends 3 residues short of the CDR3 end; the germline J gene provides the rest. The gene calls are TRBV5-1 and TRBJ2-3, with 11 bases fitting TRBD2. The CDR3 is 16 amino acids. V lost 1 base to trimming and J lost 5 bases; unmatched junction nucleotides: 6. The germline V gene has CDR1 SGHRS and CDR2 YFSETQ. The CDR3 spells CASSLPTSGMGDTQYF. The CDR3 DNA, read in part, is TGCGCCAGCAGCTTGCCGACTAGCGGGATGGGAGATACG.

As for this clone: The observed sequence ends 3 residues before the CDR3 terminus, with the missing tail filled in from the germline J gene. This chain connects TRBV20-1 to TRBJ1-1; D is uncertain. This CDR3 is built from 13 residues. V was clipped by 1 base and J by 5 bases, with 11 bases between them. Germline V gene sequence: CDR1 DFQATT, CDR2 SNEGSKA (reference sequence). CDR3 bases read: TGCAGTGCTAGAGTCCCAGGAGGAACTGAA. It codes for CSARVPGGTE. The whole CDR3 protein is CSARVPGGTEAFF.

Concerning this clone itself: The CDR3 end is not reached by the read, which stops 3 residues before it; the germline J gene fills it in. This sequence joins TRBV5-1 and TRBJ2-1, with D possibly TRBD1 on 5 matching bases. V gave up 1 base and J gave up 0 bases, with 8 bases separating them. The germline gives CDR1 SGHRS, CDR2 YFSETQ. The CDR3 is 15 amino acids. The CDR3 bases that were read are TGCGCCAGCAGCTTGAATCAGGGCTCCTACAATGAG. Its protein is CASSLNQGSYNE. Given in full, the CDR3 is CASSLNQGSYNEQFF.

For this clone: The read is 3 residues too short to cover the CDR3 end, so that end is filled in from the germline J gene. The chain is built from TRBV6-2 or TRBV6-3 and TRBJ2-3; 8 bases map to TRBD1. The length of the CDR3 is 14 residues. Germline V gene data show CDR1 as MNHEY and CDR2 as SVGEGT. The V gene end was trimmed by 5 bases and the J gene end by 2 bases; junction bases not matched to a gene: 3. The part of the CDR3 DNA that was read is TGTGCCAGCAGTCGGACAGGGTTCACAGATACG. Amino acids: CASSRTGFTDT. The whole CDR3 protein reads CASSRTGFTDTQYF.

On this clone itself: The CDR3 end lies 3 residues beyond the end of the read and is filled in from the germline J gene. This sequence joins TRBV4-1 and TRBJ1-2, with 7 bases fitting TRBD1. V trimming: 0 bases; J trimming: 6 bases; junction bases outside the gene matches: 7. This CDR3 has 15 residues. Germline V gene lookup returns CDR1 MGHRA and CDR2 YSYEKL. CDR3 DNA, as far as it was read: TGCGCCAGCAGCCAAGACGACAGGGCTCTGGATGGC. Amino acid sequence: CASSQDDRALDG. The CDR3 reads in full as CASSQDDRALDGYTF.

About this clone: From the germline J gene comes the end of the CDR3, since the read stops 3 residues before it. V usage is TRBV7-6 and J usage is TRBJ1-2, with TRBD1 matching over 12 bases. Germline CDR1 reads SGHVS; CDR2 reads FNYEAQ. V lost 6 bases, J lost 7 bases, and 9 bases stayed unmatched. CDR3 length: 15 residues. The CDR3 loop is CASSLPGQGALGYTF. The DNA read from the CDR3 is TGTGCCAGCAGTCTCCCGGGACAGGGGGCTCTTGGC.

About this clone itself: Coverage ceases 3 residues before the CDR3 finishes, and the germline J gene fills in the end. The V call is TRBV7-2, the J call TRBJ2-5, with D tentatively TRBD2 (5 bases). Trimming took off 4 bases at V and 2 bases at J, with 11 bases between the two ends. The CDR3 runs 14 residues. Germline loops: CDR1 SGHTA, CDR2 FQGNSA. The sequenced CDR3 bases are TGTGCCAGCAGCTCCTTCGGGGAACAAGAGACC. It translates to CASSSFGEQET. The entire CDR3 is CASSSFGEQETQYF.

For this clone: From the germline J gene comes the end of the CDR3, since the read stops 3 residues before it. The chain couples TRBV20-1 to TRBJ2-1; 9 positions match TRBD2. J lost 0 bases, V lost 3 bases, and 6 bases had no gene match. The length of the CDR3 is 16 residues. Germline V CDR1 and CDR2: DFQATT, SNEGSKA (reference sequence). The CDR3: CSASGSGSFSYNEQFF. The part of the CDR3 DNA that was read is TGCAGTGCTAGCGGTAGCGGGAGTTTCTCCTACAATGAG.

Points on this clone: The CDR3 end is not reached by the read, which stops 3 residues before it; the germline J gene fills it in. This sequence joins TRBV18 and TRBJ2-3; 9 nucleotides align to TRBD1. The junction had 12 bases not matched to a gene; V was cut back by 6 bases and J by 2 bases. The CDR3 runs to 17 residues. Germline lookup yields CDR1 KGHSH and CDR2 LQKENI. The CDR3 region is CASSLVTGTGTTDTQYF. CDR3 DNA, as far as it was read: TGTGCCAGCTCTCTCGTCACCGGGACAGGGACCACAGATACG.

A remark on this clone: Coverage ceases 3 residues before the CDR3 finishes, and the germline J gene fills in the end. The rearrangement links TRBV29-1 to TRBJ2-1; 9 nucleotides agree with TRBD2. The CDR3 has 14 amino acids. The J segment lost 3 bases and the V segment lost 6 bases, leaving 6 bases of the junction unmatched. CDR1 and CDR2 from the germline V gene are SQVTM and ANQGSEA. CDR3 amino acids: CSVTSSGDYNEQFF. CDR3 DNA (partial): TGCAGCGTCACATCTAGCGGGGACTACAATGAG.

The CDR3 spells CASSPNDRGRTGELFF. CDR3 DNA (partial): TGTGCCAGCTCACCGAATGACAGGGGGCGCACCGGGGAG. The gene calls are TRBV18 and TRBJ2-2; 10 bases are a match to TRBD1. The read ends 3 residues early relative to the CDR3; the germline J gene fills the gap. V shed 3 bases and J 4 bases; nucleotides not matched to a gene: 5. This CDR3 region has 16 residues. Germline assignment: CDR1 KGHSH and CDR2 LQKENI.